This T cell receptor beta chain comes out of a study of T cell responses to AZD1222 COVID-19 vaccine. General study points: Rises in breadth and depth of Spike-specific TCRs came after two AZD1222 doses.

Regarding this clone: Its antigen is not known.

Profiled with immunoSEQ multiplex PCR; TCRdb holds only in-frame clones, not every one. Of 95,000 to 150,000 clones listed, about nine tenths were seen once; the top ten hold 2% to 2.5%. The V gene's germline CDR1 is SEHNR and CDR2 FQNEAQ (reference sequence). CDR3 size: 11 residues. V was cut by 4 bases and J by 7 bases, with 8 bases left in between. The genes are TRBV7-9 and TRBJ2-7; D uncertain. This specimen consisted of peripheral blood, obtained on day 0 of AZD1222 vaccination. The sequence derives from an adult in good health. The CDR3 region has the DNA TGTGCCAGCAGCTATGGAAGGGAGCAGTACTTC. Encoded protein: CASSYGREQYF.